These 8 T cell receptor beta chains originate from one sample sequenced in a study of early T cells in non-severe SARS-CoV-2 infection. TCRdb reanalysed the 5' RACE reads using MiXCR and keeps one entry per CDR3 protein. In the table there are about 44,000 distinct CDR3 sequences, about 23% of which are singletons. The sample in question was whole blood, obtained at baseline. The receptors were sampled from an adult who was a healthcare worker with PCR-confirmed SARS-CoV-2 infection or an uninfected control (not recorded which).

This clonotype was recorded many times. The chain employs TRBV11-2 and TRBJ2-2; D not certain. The CDR3 spans 18 residues. CDR1 and CDR2 (germline): SGHAT, FQNNGV. Trimming shortened V by 4 bases and J by 1 base, and 19 bases separated the two germline ends. CDR3 nucleotide sequence: TGTGCCAGCAGCTCCCACCCCGGGTGGAAGTGGAACACCGGGGAGCTGTTTTTT. Its protein product is CASSSHPGWKWNTGELFF.

The chain couples TRBV6-2 or TRBV6-3 to TRBJ2-7; D remains unclear. V was trimmed by 6 bases and J by 0 bases, leaving 3 bases between them. This CDR3 is 11 amino acids long. The germline gives CDR1 MNHEY, CDR2 SVGEGT. This chain's CDR3 is CASRSSYEQYF. CDR3 DNA: TGTGCCAGCAGAAGCTCCTACGAGCAGTACTTC.

This clonotype was seen more than once but under ten times. This chain joins TRBV13 and TRBJ2-7; D might be TRBD2 (5 bases). Trimming took off 6 bases at V and 3 bases at J, with 18 bases between the two ends. The germline CDR1 and CDR2 sequences are PRHDT and FYEKMQ (reference sequence). The CDR3 runs to 15 residues. CDR3 in amino acids: CASSYVGLIFYEQYF. The CDR3 region has the DNA TGTGCCAGCAGTTACGTCGGACTGATTTTCTACGAGCAGTACTTC.

This clonotype was seen a few times. This chain joins TRBV4-3 and TRBJ1-4; no clear D gene. The V end lost 0 bases, the J end lost 7 bases, and 12 bases lay between the germline ends. Germline V gene data show CDR1 as LGHNA and CDR2 as YSLEER. CDR3 size: 15 residues. DNA for the CDR3: TGCGCCAGCAGCCAAGATTTACATCGTAGTGAAAAACTGTTTTTT. Translated: CASSQDLHRSEKLFF.

The V call is TRBV12-3 or TRBV12-4, the J call TRBJ2-3, with D perhaps assigned TRBD1 or TRBD2 (5 bases each). The CDR3 is 14 amino acids. Trimming cost V 2 bases and J 5 bases, with 11 bases left between them. This CDR3 is CASSLIGTEDTQYF. The CDR3 nucleotides are TGTGCCAGCAGTTTAATAGGGACGGAAGATACGCAGTATTTT.

Only a few counts were recorded for this clonotype. The chain carries TRBV7-9 and TRBJ2-5, with 8 nucleotides matching TRBD1. CDR3 length: 15 residues. Germline V gene lookup returns CDR1 SEHNR and CDR2 FQNEAQ (reference sequence). V lost 5 bases to trimming and J lost 4 bases; unmatched junction nucleotides: 9. The CDR3 DNA reads TGTGCCAGCAGCGTTTTCGGACAGGGCCCAGAGACCCAGTACTTC. This gives the protein CASSVFGQGPETQYF.

The chain uses TRBV19 and TRBJ1-5, with 10 bases lining up with TRBD1. After removal of 4 bases from V and 4 bases from J, the junction contained 10 bases not matched to a gene. CDR1 LNHDA and CDR2 SQIVND come from the germline V gene (reference sequence). CDR3 length: 17 residues. The CDR3 coding sequence is TGTGCCAGTAGTACGCAAGGACAGGGGGGACATAATCAGCCCCAGCATTTT. Its protein product is CASSTQGQGGHNQPQHF.

This chain joins TRBV14 and TRBJ2-3; D unresolved. V was pared by 4 bases and J by 2 bases, with 13 bases between. From germline, CDR1 is SGHDN and CDR2 FVKESK. The CDR3 has 15 residues. CDR3 in DNA: TGTGCCAGCAGCCTAAGGACCGGAAACACAGATACGCAGTATTTT. Translating it yields CASSLRTGNTDTQYF. The variable domain in full, with the rest retrieved from reference TRBV14 and TRBJ2-3, is EAGVTQFPSHSVIEKGQTVTLRCDPISGHDNLYWYRRVMGKEIKFLLHFVKESKQDESGMPNNRFLAERTGGTYSTLKVQPAELEDSGVYFCASSLRTGNTDTQYFGPGTRLTVL.